This T cell receptor (beta chain) was recorded in a study of cytomegalovirus exposure and HLA in healthy donors. Details on this clone: Its antigen is not identified.

V was shortened by 1 base and J by 0 bases, with 16 bases between the two germline ends. Germline loops: CDR1 GTSNPN, CDR2 SVGIG (reference sequence). The CDR3 has 17 amino acids. Study-wide results and caveats: A subsequent analysis found that TCR clusters from the first cohort also tended to co-occur in the approximately 120 validation repertoires, with roughly 95% of cluster scores above 0.

The table came from immunoSEQ multiplex PCR; TCRdb's copy has only in-frame clones and leaves some out. Counted here are some 170,000 clones, more than 75% occurring once; the ten biggest clones make up 1.4%. The sample was PBMCs. The sequence was obtained from a woman in her 30s in good health and CMV-seronegative. The chain employs TRBV30 and TRBJ2-4; a weak D match, TRBD1 (5 bases). The CDR3 region is CAWSETAAAQAKNIQYF. In DNA form, the CDR3 reads TGTGCCTGGAGTGAGACAGCCGCCGCCCAAGCCAAAAACATTCAGTACTTC.